This T cell receptor (beta chain) was captured by sequencing in a study of Ad26.COV2.S vaccination and SARS-CoV-2 variants. Study details: Dosing was one shot or two shots 56 days apart. Regarding the study as a whole: Vaccine and placebo recipients had similar non-spike TCR breadth. From the TCR breadth and depth analyses, total T cell responses may have been underestimated.

Treatment defined: some 19 received Ad26.COV2.S at low or high dose, single or two shots; roughly five received placebo; per-sample allocation not given. Samples came from day 63 after the first vaccine or placebo injection. Based in Boston, the donor was an adult of 18-55 years. Germline-derived CDR1 and CDR2 are GTSNPN and SVGIG (reference sequence). The CDR3 loop spans 14 amino acids. V gave up 2 bases and J gave up 7 bases; unmatched junction bases: 6. Measured with immunoSEQ multiplex PCR; TCRdb has only the in-frame clones, and not every one. The data contain some 250,000 clones, approximately 88% of them singletons. As concerns this clone: Antigen unknown.

This TCR was sampled from a person between 18 and 65 years old who received the Ad26.COV2.S COVID-19 vaccine or a placebo. The sequencing used peripheral blood, collected in a trial of Ad26.COV2.S vaccine versus placebo. The V gene is TRBV30, the J gene TRBJ1-4, with 8 bases matching TRBD1. The CDR3 DNA sequence: TGTGCCTGGAGTTGGCGACAGGGGCGTGAAAAACTGTTTTTT. Encoded protein: CAWSWRQGREKLFF.